These 21 T cell receptor beta chains share one sample of origin, sequenced in a study of T cells after posttransplantation cyclophosphamide. Profiled with immunoSEQ multiplex PCR; TCRdb holds only in-frame clones, not every one. The sample lists 25,000 to 35,000 clones, 70% to 90% seen once, with more than 12% in the top ten. The specimen was PBMCs. The receptors were sampled from a woman aged 40 to 50 with a blood cancer, CMV-positive, and with a related stem cell donor.

This chain uses TRBV5-5 with TRBJ2-2, with D possibly matching TRBD2 (6 bases). The V end lost 4 bases, the J end lost 1 base, and 14 bases lay between the germline ends. CDR1 is SGHKS, CDR2 YYEKEE, per germline (reference sequence). The CDR3 totals 16 residues. CDR3 DNA: TGTGCCAGCAGCGTAACCGGGACTCGGAACACCGGGGAGCTGTTTTTT. Protein: CASSVTGTRNTGELFF.

V and J are TRBV6-1 and TRBJ1-2; TRBD1 aligns across 9 bases. The trim removed 7 bases at V and 4 bases at J, leaving 10 bases unmatched. The CDR3 spans 15 residues. Germline V CDR1 and CDR2: MNHNS, SASEGT. In DNA, the CDR3 is TGTGCCAGCAATCCAGGACAGGGGATGTTCTATGGCTACACCTTC. It translates to CASNPGQGMFYGYTF.

The chain's CDR3 is CASLRGSWETQYF. CDR3 coding DNA: TGTGCCAGCCTTCGGGGATCGTGGGAGACCCAGTACTTC. This chain links TRBV6-5 with TRBJ2-5, with a weak D call TRBD2 (5 bases). Germline lookup yields CDR1 MNHEY and CDR2 SVGAGI. The CDR3 consists of 13 residues. Trimming removed 8 bases from V and 5 bases from J, with 15 bases in between.

J is TRBJ1-6 and V is TRBV7-8; D not certain. Trimming shortened V by 5 bases and J by 0 bases, and 8 bases separated the two germline ends. Germline V gene data show CDR1 as SGHVS and CDR2 as FQNEAQ. The length of the CDR3 is 15 residues. CDR3 loop: CASSPRGSYNSPLHF. For the CDR3, the DNA is TGTGCCAGCAGCCCCCGGGGCTCCTATAATTCACCCCTCCACTTT.

The DNA for the CDR3 is TGTGCCAGCAGACAGCTAGCCAAAAACATTCAGTACTTC. Its translation is CASRQLAKNIQYF. The chain uses TRBV28 and TRBJ2-4; D not resolved. Germline V CDR1 and CDR2: MDHEN, SYDVKM. Trimming removed 6 bases at V and 0 bases at J, with 6 bases between. This CDR3 spans 13 amino acids.

V and J are TRBV28 and TRBJ1-3; possible D gene TRBD1, 5 bases. Germline loops: CDR1 MDHEN, CDR2 SYDVKM. The V end lost 2 bases, the J end lost 2 bases, and 10 bases lay between the germline ends. CDR3 length: 15 amino acids. The CDR3 nucleotides are TGTGCCAGCAGTTTAAGGCAGGGCCCTGGAAACACCATATATTTT. Protein product: CASSLRQGPGNTIYF.

The J gene is TRBJ1-2, the V gene TRBV6-5, with 8 bases matching TRBD1. V trimming: 6 bases; J trimming: 8 bases; junction bases outside the gene matches: 5. Germline V gene data show CDR1 as MNHEY and CDR2 as SVGAGI. The CDR3 has 12 amino acids. The CDR3 loop is CASRSDRGGYTF. CDR3 bases: TGTGCCAGCAGATCTGACAGGGGAGGCTACACCTTC.

This clone has only a few counts. V is TRBV14 and J is TRBJ1-2, with 7 bases lining up with TRBD1. The CDR3 sequence is 14 residues long. The junction had 8 bases not matched to a gene; V was cut back by 3 bases and J by 7 bases. The germline CDR1 and CDR2 sequences are SGHDN and FVKESK. In DNA, the CDR3 is TGTGCCAGCAGCCAGGATGACAGGGTTACTGGCTACACCTTC. It specifies CASSQDDRVTGYTF.

This chain links TRBV5-1 with TRBJ2-1; D might be TRBD2 (7 bases). Deletions cut 4 bases from V and 1 base from J, with 12 bases between. Germline-derived CDR1 and CDR2 are SGHRS and YFSETQ. The CDR3 is 15 amino acids. The CDR3 spells CASSGGGQSYNEQFF. Here the CDR3 DNA reads TGCGCCAGCAGCGGGGGGGGCCAGTCCTACAATGAGCAGTTCTTC.

The CDR3 here is CASSQGQGSYEQYF. DNA of the CDR3: TGTGCCAGCTCACAGGGACAGGGATCCTACGAGCAGTACTTC. The chain has TRBV18 and TRBJ2-5, with 9 bases matching TRBD1. The J call is uncertain, as TRBJ2-7 better fits the DNA end. Germline CDR1 is KGHSH and CDR2 is LQKENI. The CDR3 extends over 14 amino acids.

V gene TRBV5-1 combines with J gene TRBJ1-1; TRBD1 matches 10 bases. Unmatched junction bases numbered 15, after V lost 4 bases and J lost 0 bases. Germline V lookup: CDR1 SGHRS, CDR2 YFSETQ. The CDR3 spans 19 residues. The CDR3: CASSLGQGGLLSLNTEAFF. The DNA for the CDR3 is TGCGCCAGCAGCCTTGGACAGGGGGGCCTCCTGTCCCTGAACACTGAAGCTTTCTTT.

The V call is TRBV19, the J call TRBJ1-1; maybe TRBD1 (6 bases). The CDR3 runs to 13 residues. From germline, CDR1 is LNHDA and CDR2 SQIVND (reference sequence). Trimming shortened V by 4 bases and J by 4 bases, and 10 bases separated the two germline ends. The CDR3 DNA reads as TGTGCCAGTAGTACCCCAGGGGTCACTGAAGCTTTCTTT. As protein: CASSTPGVTEAFF. The entire variable domain, with the rest obtained from reference TRBV19 and TRBJ1-1, is as follows: DGGITQSPKYLFRKEGQNVTLSCEQNLNHDAMYWYRQDPGQGLRLIYYSQIVNDFQKGDIAEGYSVSREKKESFPLTVTSAQKNPTAFYLCASSTPGVTEAFFGQGTRLTVV.

The CDR3 bases are TGTGCCAGCAGGGGGACAGCTGGACGAAACACAGATACGCAGTATTTT. It codes for CASRGTAGRNTDTQYF. The chain joins TRBV2 to TRBJ2-3, with TRBD1 matching 7 bases. The ends lost 6 bases at V and 2 bases at J; junction bases unmatched: 11. This CDR3 is 16 amino acids long. Germline V gives CDR1 SNHLY, CDR2 FYNNEI.

The CDR3 protein is CASSPTVNSPLHF. The DNA for the CDR3 is TGTGCCAGCAGTCCGACAGTTAATTCACCCCTCCACTTT. The chain has TRBV28 and TRBJ1-6; maybe TRBD1 (5 bases). The germline CDR1 and CDR2 sequences are MDHEN and SYDVKM. This CDR3 comprises 13 residues. Trimming cost V 5 bases and J 6 bases, with 8 bases left between them.

The V call is TRBV7-3, the J call TRBJ1-1; 9 nucleotides line up with TRBD1. There are 17 residues in the CDR3. V lost 0 bases, J lost 5 bases, and 10 bases stayed unmatched. CDR1 SGHTA and CDR2 FQGTGA come from the germline V gene. This CDR3 is CASSLTSLGQGSTEAFF. In DNA, the CDR3 is TGTGCCAGCAGCTTAACTAGCTTGGGACAGGGAAGTACTGAAGCTTTCTTT.

The chain links TRBV7-9 to TRBJ1-1, with a possible D match to TRBD1 (5 bases). CDR1 and CDR2 from the germline V gene are SEHNR and FQNEAQ (reference sequence). The V end lost 5 bases, the J end lost 4 bases, and 17 bases lay between the germline ends. This CDR3 has 15 amino acids. The CDR3 region has the DNA TGTGCCAGCAGCCCAGCGGGGGGAAGGGTCACTGAAGCTTTCTTT. Its translation: CASSPAGGRVTEAFF.

The gene calls are TRBV9 and TRBJ1-6; D is possibly TRBD1 (5 bases). Germline lookup yields CDR1 SGDLS and CDR2 YYNGEE. V was clipped by 3 bases and J by 4 bases, with 20 bases between them. This CDR3 has 18 amino acids. The chain's CDR3 is CASSAWTPGLDYNSPLHF. The CDR3 region has the DNA TGTGCCAGCAGCGCTTGGACACCCGGTCTAGATTATAATTCACCCCTCCACTTT.

The V gene is TRBV7-3, the J gene TRBJ2-3, with a weak D call TRBD1 (5 bases). Germline V gene data show CDR1 as SGHTA and CDR2 as FQGTGA. V was cut by 5 bases and J by 6 bases, with 12 bases left in between. The CDR3 has 13 residues. CDR3 residues: CASSAVPGDTQYF. The CDR3 coding sequence is TGTGCCAGCAGCGCAGTCCCAGGGGATACGCAGTATTTT.

The count of this clone is one. This CDR3 is CASGLVPDRWLEQGDQPQHF. The CDR3 bases are TGTGCTAGTGGTTTGGTACCAGATAGGTGGTTGGAACAGGGCGATCAGCCCCAGCATTTT. The V gene is TRBV12-5, the J gene TRBJ1-5; weak D call: TRBD1 (6 bases). Trimming cost V 0 bases and J 5 bases, with 26 bases left between them. Germline V gives CDR1 LGHNT, CDR2 FRNRAP. This CDR3 is 20 amino acids long.

The chain links TRBV5-1 to TRBJ2-4; 7 bases map to TRBD2. V lost 3 bases, J lost 2 bases, and 2 bases stayed unmatched. The CDR3 length is 14 residues. Germline V gives CDR1 SGHRS, CDR2 YFSETQ. CDR3 in amino acids: CASSSGGSKNIQYF. As DNA, the CDR3 is TGCGCCAGCAGCTCCGGGGGGTCCAAAAACATTCAGTACTTC.

The CDR3 region has the DNA TGTGCCAGCAGTTTCGCGGACAAAAATGAGCAGTTCTTC. This translates into CASSFADKNEQFF. The chain is built from TRBV28 and TRBJ2-1; possibly TRBD1 for D (5 bases). Germline V gene sequence: CDR1 MDHEN, CDR2 SYDVKM. The CDR3 extends over 13 amino acids. V lost 3 bases and J 7 bases, leaving 10 bases between the germline ends.